Listed below are T cell receptor beta chains from one sample, sequenced in a study of OX40 agonist ivuxolimab in advanced cancers. Sequencing was performed with immunoSEQ multiplex PCR; in TCRdb, only in-frame clones are kept and a portion is missing. The top ten clones hold around 13% of a sample with about 36,000 clones, 78% of them seen once. The starting material was CD4+ or CD8+ T cells sorted from blood, obtained in a trial of the OX40 agonist ivuxolimab. Receptor source: an adult with an advanced solid tumor such as melanoma, head and neck, liver or kidney cancer. Each CDR3 is given with its conserved first and last residue. Fields, in order: clone size, J gene, D gene, V gene, CDR3 protein, CDR3 DNA. A D gene is named only where the DNA matches it firmly. Only some rows state a clone size, as once, few, many or a class for expanded clones.

clone size: NA
J gene: TRBJ2-3
D gene: NA
V gene: TRBV7-9
CDR3 protein: CASSSLYTDTQYF
CDR3 DNA: TGTGCCAGCAGCTCATTGTACACAGATACGCAGTATTTT

clone size: NA
J gene: TRBJ2-1
D gene: TRBD2
V gene: TRBV29-1
CDR3 protein: CSVDGLAGYNEQFF
CDR3 DNA: TGCAGCGTTGATGGTCTAGCGGGATACAATGAGCAGTTCTTC

clone size: NA
J gene: TRBJ1-5
D gene: NA
V gene: TRBV19
CDR3 protein: CASTEAGRRIYSNQPQHF
CDR3 DNA: TGTGCCAGTACTGAAGCGGGCCGACGAATTTATAGCAATCAGCCCCAGCATTTT

clone size: NA
J gene: TRBJ2-1
D gene: TRBD2
V gene: TRBV18
CDR3 protein: CASSPLLAGVDEQFF
CDR3 DNA: TGTGCCAGCTCACCACTTCTAGCGGGAGTGGATGAGCAGTTCTTC

clone size: NA
J gene: TRBJ2-5
D gene: TRBD2
V gene: TRBV28
CDR3 protein: CASSPGGDYEETQYF
CDR3 DNA: TGTGCCAGCAGCCCGGGGGGGGACTACGAAGAGACCCAGTACTTC

clone size: NA
J gene: TRBJ2-3
D gene: NA
V gene: TRBV28
CDR3 protein: CATRDTAPFAPYF
CDR3 DNA: TGTGCCACCCGGGACACGGCTCCCTTCGCACCGTATTTT

clone size: NA
J gene: TRBJ2-7
D gene: NA
V gene: TRBV30
CDR3 protein: CAWSVSFGSYEQYF
CDR3 DNA: TGTGCCTGGAGTGTGTCTTTTGGCTCCTACGAGCAGTACTTC

clone size: NA
J gene: TRBJ2-7
D gene: NA
V gene: TRBV21-1
CDR3 protein: CASSSSGRGAYEQYF
CDR3 DNA: TGTGCCAGCAGTAGTAGCGGGAGGGGTGCCTACGAGCAGTACTTC

clone size: NA
J gene: TRBJ2-5
D gene: NA
V gene: TRBV5-1
CDR3 protein: CASSWGVGETQYF
CDR3 DNA: TGCGCCAGCAGCTGGGGTGTAGGGGAGACCCAGTACTTC

clone size: NA
J gene: TRBJ2-7
D gene: NA
V gene: TRBV2
CDR3 protein: CASLPVQAYEQYF
CDR3 DNA: TGTGCCAGCCTTCCTGTACAGGCCTACGAGCAGTACTTC

clone size: NA
J gene: TRBJ1-3
D gene: NA
V gene: TRBV5-1
CDR3 protein: CASSPTPQTSGNTIYF
CDR3 DNA: TGCGCCAGCAGCCCAACCCCACAAACCTCTGGAAACACCATATATTTT

clone size: few
J gene: TRBJ1-5
D gene: TRBD1
V gene: TRBV4-2
CDR3 protein: CASSHPTGRQPQHF
CDR3 DNA: TGTGCCAGCAGCCACCCGACAGGGAGACAGCCCCAGCATTTT

clone size: NA
J gene: TRBJ1-5
D gene: TRBD1
V gene: TRBV18
CDR3 protein: CASSLGQGGNQPQHF
CDR3 DNA: TGTGCCAGCTCACTGGGACAGGGTGGTAATCAGCCCCAGCATTTT

clone size: NA
J gene: TRBJ1-2
D gene: TRBD1
V gene: TRBV18
CDR3 protein: CASSLGQGMSGYTF
CDR3 DNA: TGTGCCAGCTCGCTCGGACAGGGTATGAGTGGCTACACCTTC

clone size: once
J gene: TRBJ2-3
D gene: NA
V gene: TRBV29-1
CDR3 protein: CSVHGGVTDTQYF
CDR3 DNA: TGCAGCGTTCATGGGGGCGTGACAGATACGCAGTATTTT

clone size: NA
J gene: TRBJ2-1
D gene: NA
V gene: TRBV29-1
CDR3 protein: CSADRRQGLNEQFF
CDR3 DNA: TGCAGCGCGGACCGAAGGCAGGGGCTGAATGAGCAGTTCTTC

clone size: few
J gene: TRBJ2-3
D gene: TRBD2
V gene: TRBV18
CDR3 protein: CASSPGGGPTDTQYF
CDR3 DNA: TGTGCCAGCTCTCCGGGGGGGGGCCCCACAGATACGCAGTATTTT

clone size: NA
J gene: TRBJ1-4
D gene: NA
V gene: TRBV10-3
CDR3 protein: CAISRLGAEEKLFF
CDR3 DNA: TGTGCCATCAGTAGATTAGGAGCCGAGGAAAAACTGTTTTTT

clone size: NA
J gene: TRBJ2-2
D gene: NA
V gene: TRBV6-1
CDR3 protein: CASSEVGGELFF
CDR3 DNA: TGTGCCAGCAGTGAGGTTGGCGGGGAGCTGTTTTTT

clone size: once
J gene: TRBJ2-7
D gene: TRBD2
V gene: TRBV7-8
CDR3 protein: CASSQGAGGYEQYF
CDR3 DNA: TGTGCCAGCAGCCAAGGTGCGGGGGGGTATGAGCAGTACTTC

clone size: NA
J gene: TRBJ1-1
D gene: NA
V gene: TRBV2
CDR3 protein: CASSDGGSTEAFF
CDR3 DNA: TGTGCCAGCAGTGACGGAGGTAGCACTGAAGCTTTCTTT

clone size: NA
J gene: TRBJ2-3
D gene: TRBD1
V gene: TRBV5-5
CDR3 protein: CASSLGGPTDTQYF
CDR3 DNA: TGTGCCAGCAGCCTAGGGGGCCCCACAGATACGCAGTATTTT

clone size: NA
J gene: TRBJ2-7
D gene: NA
V gene: TRBV6-5
CDR3 protein: CASSPGGNREQYF
CDR3 DNA: TGTGCCAGCAGCCCAGGAGGGAACCGCGAGCAGTACTTC

clone size: NA
J gene: TRBJ2-4
D gene: NA
V gene: TRBV18
CDR3 protein: CASSTSGGVSLGAKNIQYF
CDR3 DNA: TGTGCCAGCTCAACCTCTGGCGGGGTGAGTTTGGGAGCCAAAAACATTCAGTACTTC

clone size: once
J gene: TRBJ2-1
D gene: NA
V gene: TRBV18
CDR3 protein: CASSPPLALDYNEQFF
CDR3 DNA: TGTGCCAGCTCACCACCGTTAGCGCTCGACTACAATGAGCAGTTCTTC

clone size: NA
J gene: TRBJ2-2
D gene: NA
V gene: TRBV9
CDR3 protein: CASQREGDGTGELFF
CDR3 DNA: TGTGCCAGCCAGCGAGAAGGGGATGGCACCGGGGAGCTGTTTTTT

clone size: NA
J gene: TRBJ2-1
D gene: TRBD2
V gene: TRBV7-3
CDR3 protein: CASSWSPSVAGTYNEQFF
CDR3 DNA: TGTGCCAGCAGCTGGTCCCCGTCGGTAGCGGGAACCTACAATGAGCAGTTCTTC

clone size: once
J gene: TRBJ2-2
D gene: NA
V gene: TRBV21-1
CDR3 protein: CASSIGPGELFF
CDR3 DNA: TGTGCCAGCAGTATTGGCCCCGGGGAGCTGTTTTTT

clone size: NA
J gene: TRBJ2-7
D gene: NA
V gene: TRBV12-5
CDR3 protein: CASGRDGGHEQYF
CDR3 DNA: TGTGCTAGTGGTAGGGACGGGGGGCACGAGCAGTACTTC

clone size: NA
J gene: TRBJ2-7
D gene: NA
V gene: TRBV4-1
CDR3 protein: CASSQDPGDLYEQYF
CDR3 DNA: TGCGCCAGCAGCCAAGATCCAGGAGACTTATACGAGCAGTACTTC

clone size: NA
J gene: TRBJ2-1
D gene: TRBD1
V gene: TRBV15
CDR3 protein: CATSRDRGHRNEQFF
CDR3 DNA: TGTGCCACCAGCAGAGACAGGGGGCATAGGAATGAGCAGTTCTTC

clone size: NA
J gene: TRBJ2-7
D gene: NA
V gene: TRBV7-2
CDR3 protein: CASSLSGDIYEQYF
CDR3 DNA: TGTGCCAGCAGCTTAAGCGGGGACATCTACGAGCAGTACTTC

clone size: NA
J gene: TRBJ1-1
D gene: TRBD1
V gene: TRBV6-5
CDR3 protein: CASRGQNEAFF
CDR3 DNA: TGTGCCAGCAGGGGACAGAATGAAGCTTTCTTT

clone size: NA
J gene: TRBJ2-3
D gene: NA
V gene: TRBV2
CDR3 protein: CASSGSTDTQYF
CDR3 DNA: TGTGCCAGCAGTGGCTCCACAGATACGCAGTATTTT

clone size: NA
J gene: TRBJ2-2
D gene: NA
V gene: TRBV11-2
CDR3 protein: CASSLGVAATGELFF
CDR3 DNA: TGTGCCAGCAGCTTAGGGGTAGCGGCCACCGGGGAGCTGTTTTTT

clone size: NA
J gene: TRBJ1-1
D gene: NA
V gene: TRBV11-2
CDR3 protein: CASSSGLLVVTEAFF
CDR3 DNA: TGTGCCAGCAGCTCAGGGTTACTGGTAGTCACTGAAGCTTTCTTT

clone size: NA
J gene: TRBJ2-7
D gene: NA
V gene: TRBV7-9
CDR3 protein: CASSTEVQYEQYF
CDR3 DNA: TGTGCCAGCAGCACCGAGGTACAGTACGAGCAGTACTTC

clone size: NA
J gene: TRBJ2-2
D gene: NA
V gene: TRBV7-3
CDR3 protein: CASSLEGDNTGELFF
CDR3 DNA: TGTGCCAGCAGCTTAGAAGGGGATAACACCGGGGAGCTGTTTTTT

clone size: NA
J gene: TRBJ1-4
D gene: NA
V gene: TRBV5-1
CDR3 protein: CASSLEGIGRGEKLFF
CDR3 DNA: TGCGCCAGCAGCTTGGAGGGGATCGGTCGGGGTGAAAAACTGTTTTTT

clone size: few
J gene: TRBJ2-1
D gene: NA
V gene: TRBV6-5
CDR3 protein: CASSYRIESNEQFF
CDR3 DNA: TGTGCCAGCAGTTACAGGATTGAGAGCAATGAGCAGTTCTTC

clone size: once
J gene: TRBJ1-3
D gene: NA
V gene: TRBV7-9
CDR3 protein: CASSYYMGYSGNTIYF
CDR3 DNA: TGTGCCAGCAGCTACTACATGGGGTACTCTGGAAACACCATATATTTT

clone size: NA
J gene: TRBJ2-3
D gene: TRBD2
V gene: TRBV28
CDR3 protein: CASRGTSGGTDTQYF
CDR3 DNA: TGTGCCAGCAGGGGGACTAGCGGGGGCACAGATACGCAGTATTTT

clone size: NA
J gene: TRBJ1-6
D gene: NA
V gene: TRBV4-1
CDR3 protein: CASSQEVAAGSYNSPLHF
CDR3 DNA: TGCGCCAGCAGCCAAGAGGTGGCAGCAGGCTCCTATAATTCACCCCTCCACTTT

clone size: NA
J gene: TRBJ1-2
D gene: NA
V gene: TRBV6-1
CDR3 protein: CASTDGPRRYGYTF
CDR3 DNA: TGTGCCAGCACCGACGGGCCGAGGCGCTATGGCTACACCTTC

clone size: NA
J gene: TRBJ2-3
D gene: TRBD1
V gene: TRBV7-8
CDR3 protein: CASSSRDRRTDTQYF
CDR3 DNA: TGTGCCAGCAGCAGCCGGGACAGACGCACAGATACGCAGTATTTT